This T cell receptor beta chain is from a study of T cell changes during pregnancy in multiple sclerosis. Sequenced by immunoSEQ multiplex PCR; TCRdb stores in-frame clones only, minus some. The sample consists of 30,000 to 45,000 clones, 90% to 95% of them appearing once. The source was CD8+ T cells from peripheral blood mononuclear cells, collected before pregnancy. The clonotype was recovered from a female donor with multiple sclerosis, enrolled in a pregnancy study.

The CDR3, as DNA: TGTGCCAGCAGCTTATTTGTCGCGGGAGAACCGCGCACAGATACGCAGTATTTT. Its protein product is CASSLFVAGEPRTDTQYF. The chain links TRBV7-8 to TRBJ2-3, with 7 positions matching TRBD2. Trimming removed 2 bases from V and 1 base from J; junction bases left unmatched: 12. The CDR3 contains 18 residues. The germline V gene encodes CDR1 SGHVS and CDR2 FQNEAQ.